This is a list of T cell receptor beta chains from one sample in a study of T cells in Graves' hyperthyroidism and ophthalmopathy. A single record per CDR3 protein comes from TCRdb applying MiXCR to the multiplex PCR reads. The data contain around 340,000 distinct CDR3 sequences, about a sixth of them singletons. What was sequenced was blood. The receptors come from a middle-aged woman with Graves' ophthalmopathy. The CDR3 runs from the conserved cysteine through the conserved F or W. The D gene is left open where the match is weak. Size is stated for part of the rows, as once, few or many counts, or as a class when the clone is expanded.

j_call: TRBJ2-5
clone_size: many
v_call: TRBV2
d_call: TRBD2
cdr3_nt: TGTGCCAGCAGTGCCGGGACTAAAGAGACCCAGTACTTC
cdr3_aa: CASSAGTKETQYF

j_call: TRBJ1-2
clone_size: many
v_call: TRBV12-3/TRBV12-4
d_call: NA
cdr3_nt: TGTGCCAGCAGTCCAAAAGGACTGTCCTATGGCTACACCTTC
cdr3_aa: CASSPKGLSYGYTF

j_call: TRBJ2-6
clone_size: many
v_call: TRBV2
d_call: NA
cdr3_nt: TGTGCCAGCAGGACTTCAGGGGCTGGGGCCAACGTCCTGACTTTC
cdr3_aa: CASRTSGAGANVLTF

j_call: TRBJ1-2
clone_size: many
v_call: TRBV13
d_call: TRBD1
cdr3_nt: TGTGCCAGCAGCTATAGAGGGACAGATTCTAACTATGGCTACACCTTC
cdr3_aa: CASSYRGTDSNYGYTF

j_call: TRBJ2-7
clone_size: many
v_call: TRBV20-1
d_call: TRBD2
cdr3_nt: TGCAGTGCTAGGAAATCGAGCGGGACGGAGAGCTACGAGCAGTACTTC
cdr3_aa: CSARKSSGTESYEQYF

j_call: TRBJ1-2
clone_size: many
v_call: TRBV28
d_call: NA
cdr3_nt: TGTGCCAGCAGTCAACCTTCACAGGGTAGAGCATATGGCTACACCTTC
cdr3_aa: CASSQPSQGRAYGYTF

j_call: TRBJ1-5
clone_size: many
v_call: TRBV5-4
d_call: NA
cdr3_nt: TGTGCCAGCAGCGACGCAGGAGTCGATCAGCCCCAGCATTTT
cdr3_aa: CASSDAGVDQPQHF

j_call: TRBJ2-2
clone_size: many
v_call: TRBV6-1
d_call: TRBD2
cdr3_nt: TGTGCCAGCAGTAAACCAGCGGGAGGGCCAGGGTTGGAGCTGTTTTTT
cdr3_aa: CASSKPAGGPGLELFF

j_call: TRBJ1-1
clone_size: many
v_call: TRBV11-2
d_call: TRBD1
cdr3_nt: TGTGCCAGCAGATCTACACAGGGGGCGGGCACTGAAGCTTTCTTT
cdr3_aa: CASRSTQGAGTEAFF

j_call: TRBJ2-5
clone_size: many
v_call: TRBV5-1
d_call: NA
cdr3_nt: TGCGCCAGCAGCTTGGGGCAGCAAGAGACCCAGTACTTC
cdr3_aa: CASSLGQQETQYF

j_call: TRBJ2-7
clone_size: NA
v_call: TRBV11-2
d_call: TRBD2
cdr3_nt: TGTGCCAGCAGCTCCCTCGCGATTCTAGCGGGAACGTTCGCCGAGCAGTACTTC
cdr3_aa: CASSSLAILAGTFAEQYF

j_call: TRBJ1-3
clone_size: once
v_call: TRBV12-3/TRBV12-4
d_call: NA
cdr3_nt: TGTGCCAGCATAAGGGAGGGCGGAAACACCATATATTTT
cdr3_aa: CASIREGGNTIYF

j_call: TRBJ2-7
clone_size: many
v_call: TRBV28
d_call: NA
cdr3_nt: TGTGCCAGCAGCCCCTTGGGAGAAAGTTACGAGCAGTACTTC
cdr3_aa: CASSPLGESYEQYF

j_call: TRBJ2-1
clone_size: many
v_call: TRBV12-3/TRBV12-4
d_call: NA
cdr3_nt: TGTGCCAGCAGCCTCATAACTCCCGGATTTAACAATGAGCAGTTCTTC
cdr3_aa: CASSLITPGFNNEQFF

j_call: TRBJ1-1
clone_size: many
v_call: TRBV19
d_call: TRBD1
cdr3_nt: TGTACCCGGACAGGGGCCCCGAACACTGAAGCTTTCTTT
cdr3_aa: CTRTGAPNTEAFF

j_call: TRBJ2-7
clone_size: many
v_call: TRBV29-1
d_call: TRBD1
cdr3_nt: TGCAGCGTTGTGCCCAGGGGGCTCCGCGAGCAGTACTTC
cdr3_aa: CSVVPRGLREQYF

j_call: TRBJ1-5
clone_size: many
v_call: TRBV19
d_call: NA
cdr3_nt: TGTGCCAGTAGTATAGAGTCGGATAGCAATCAGCCCCAGCATTTT
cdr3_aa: CASSIESDSNQPQHF

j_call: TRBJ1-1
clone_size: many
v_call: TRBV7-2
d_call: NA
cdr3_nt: TGTGCCAGCAGCGGCCGGGGGAGGGACACTGAAGCTTTCTTT
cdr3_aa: CASSGRGRDTEAFF

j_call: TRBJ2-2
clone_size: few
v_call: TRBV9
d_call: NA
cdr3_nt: TGTGCCAGCAGCGTAACCGGGGTTTCCGGGGAGCTGTTTTTT
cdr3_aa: CASSVTGVSGELFF

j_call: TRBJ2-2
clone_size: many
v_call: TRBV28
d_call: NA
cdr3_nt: NA
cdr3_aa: CASSFFGAGELFF

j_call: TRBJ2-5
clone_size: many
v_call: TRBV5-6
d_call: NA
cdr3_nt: TGTGCCAGCAGCTCCCAGGGGACTTTGGAGACCCAGTACTTC
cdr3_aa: CASSSQGTLETQYF

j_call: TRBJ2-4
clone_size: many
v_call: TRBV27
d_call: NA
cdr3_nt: TGTGCCAGCAGGGACGGAGCCAAAAACATTCAGTACTTC
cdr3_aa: CASRDGAKNIQYF